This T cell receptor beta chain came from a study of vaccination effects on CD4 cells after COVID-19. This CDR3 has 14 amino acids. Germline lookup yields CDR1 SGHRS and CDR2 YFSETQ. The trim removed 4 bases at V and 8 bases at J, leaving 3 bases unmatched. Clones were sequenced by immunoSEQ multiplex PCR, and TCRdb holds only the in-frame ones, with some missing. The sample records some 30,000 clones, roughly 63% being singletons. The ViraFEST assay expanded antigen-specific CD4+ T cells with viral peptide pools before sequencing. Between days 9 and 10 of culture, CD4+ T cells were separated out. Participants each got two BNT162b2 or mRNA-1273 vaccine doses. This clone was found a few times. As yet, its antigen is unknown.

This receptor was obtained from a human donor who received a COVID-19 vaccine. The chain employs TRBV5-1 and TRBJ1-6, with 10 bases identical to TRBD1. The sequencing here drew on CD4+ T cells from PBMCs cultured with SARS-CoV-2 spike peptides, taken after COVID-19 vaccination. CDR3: CASSPGQGHSPLHF. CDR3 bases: TGCGCCAGCAGCCCGGGACAGGGGCATTCACCCCTCCACTTT.